These T cell receptor beta chains were read from a single sample in a study of cytomegalovirus exposure and HLA in healthy donors. Measured with immunoSEQ multiplex PCR; TCRdb has only the in-frame clones, and not every one. The table has 130,000 to 150,000 clones, more than 75% seen once. The sample was PBMCs. The source is a male donor in good health and CMV-seronegative. Each CDR3 is given with its conserved first and last residue. Fields, in order: V gene, J gene, D gene, clone size, CDR3 protein, CDR3 DNA. D genes are given only for firm matches. Some rows mark clone size as missing; the rest say once, few, many or name a class of expanded clone.

TRBV6-1	TRBJ1-1	NA	NA	CASRGHGENTEAFF	TGTGCCAGCAGGGGGCACGGTGAGAACACTGAAGCTTTCTTT
TRBV4-1	TRBJ1-5	NA	NA	CASSPLQGDQPQHF	TGCGCCAGCAGCCCGCTACAGGGAGATCAGCCCCAGCATTTT
TRBV6-1	TRBJ1-3	NA	few	CASSSDIGNTIYF	TGTGCCAGCAGTTCGGACATCGGAAACACCATATATTTT
TRBV4-2	TRBJ2-7	NA	once	CASSQEDMTDLPLYEQYF	TGTGCCAGCAGCCAAGAGGACATGACAGACCTCCCCCTCTACGAGCAGTACTTC
TRBV7-3	TRBJ1-1	TRBD1	NA	CASSLQGANTEAFF	TGTGCCAGCAGCTTACAGGGGGCGAACACTGAAGCTTTCTTT
TRBV20-1	TRBJ1-5	NA	NA	CSARGGQPQHF	TGCAGTGCTAGAGGTGGCCAGCCCCAGCATTTT
TRBV14	TRBJ1-2	TRBD1	NA	CASSRQGYGYTF	TGTGCCAGCAGCCGACAGGGGTACGGCTACACCTTC
TRBV14	TRBJ2-7	NA	NA	CASSPGVVARQYF	TGTGCCAGCAGCCCAGGGGTCGTCGCCCGGCAGTACTTC
TRBV6-5	TRBJ1-5	TRBD1	NA	CASSPTGVLNQPQHF	TGTGCCAGCAGCCCTACAGGGGTTCTCAATCAGCCCCAGCATTTT
TRBV7-2	TRBJ1-5	NA	NA	CASSLEGGNQPQHF	TGTGCCAGCAGCTTAGAAGGCGGAAATCAGCCCCAGCATTTT
TRBV29-1	TRBJ1-2	NA	NA	CSVWTHLGNYGYTF	TGCAGCGTCTGGACTCATCTCGGGAACTATGGCTACACCTTC
TRBV29-1	TRBJ2-5	NA	NA	CSVGPGVETQYF	TGCAGCGTTGGGCCCGGGGTAGAGACCCAGTACTTC
TRBV5-5	TRBJ2-2	TRBD1	NA	CASSSTGGISGELFF	TGTGCCAGCAGTTCGACAGGGGGCATATCCGGGGAGCTGTTTTTT
TRBV7-9	TRBJ2-3	TRBD2	NA	CASTPSRGWADTQYF	TGTGCCAGCACCCCTTCGCGGGGGTGGGCAGATACGCAGTATTTT
TRBV7-2	TRBJ2-3	NA	NA	CASSFAGPTSDTQYF	TGTGCCAGCAGCTTTGCGGGTCCCACATCCGATACGCAGTATTTT
TRBV7-9	TRBJ2-5	NA	few	CASSSETQYF	TGTGCCAGCAGCTCTGAGACCCAGTACTTC
TRBV19	TRBJ1-4	NA	NA	CASSIVGATNEKLFF	TGTGCCAGTAGTATAGTTGGAGCAACTAATGAAAAACTGTTTTTT
TRBV5-1	TRBJ2-5	TRBD1	once	CASGLQGGQETQYF	TGCGCCAGCGGTCTACAGGGGGGTCAGGAGACCCAGTACTTC
TRBV7-7	TRBJ2-2	TRBD2	NA	CASSEGTSSGELFF	TGTGCCAGCAGCGAGGGGACTAGCTCGGGGGAGCTGTTTTTT
TRBV7-9	TRBJ2-1	TRBD1	NA	CASSSTGVEQFF	TGTGCCAGCAGCTCGACAGGGGTAGAGCAGTTCTTC
TRBV30	TRBJ2-1	TRBD1	once	CAWSVNDRVLQGEQFF	TGTGCCTGGAGTGTGAACGACAGGGTTCTTCAGGGTGAGCAGTTCTTC
TRBV7-3	TRBJ2-1	NA	NA	CASSLTSYNEQFF	TGTGCCAGCAGCTTAACCAGTTACAATGAGCAGTTCTTC
TRBV18	TRBJ2-7	NA	NA	CASSPQHSDSGLIEQYF	TGTGCCAGCTCACCTCAACATTCGGACAGCGGTCTCATCGAGCAGTACTTC
TRBV6-1	TRBJ2-7	TRBD1	few	CASGGQGLYEQYF	TGTGCCAGCGGAGGACAGGGACTCTACGAGCAGTACTTC
TRBV7-9	TRBJ2-7	TRBD1	NA	CASSLGTVSPYEQYF	TGTGCCAGCAGCTTGGGGACAGTCTCTCCCTACGAGCAGTACTTC
TRBV25-1	TRBJ1-3	NA	NA	CASSNSGAGNTIYF	TGTGCCAGCAGTAACTCAGGGGCTGGAAACACCATATATTTT
TRBV29-1	TRBJ1-1	NA	NA	CSVDLSRGEAFF	TGCAGCGTTGATCTATCACGGGGGGAAGCTTTCTTT
TRBV9	TRBJ2-5	TRBD1	NA	CASSSGGAVVETQYF	TGTGCCAGCAGTTCAGGGGGCGCGGTAGTAGAGACCCAGTACTTC
TRBV15	TRBJ2-7	NA	NA	CATSRGGSYEQYF	TGTGCCACCAGCAGGGGTGGGAGCTACGAGCAGTACTTC
TRBV7-7	TRBJ2-3	TRBD1	once	CASSSGQGSTDTQYF	TGTGCCAGCAGCTCGGGACAGGGCAGCACAGATACGCAGTATTTT
TRBV28	TRBJ2-1	NA	once	CASSGGQSYNEQFF	TGTGCCAGCAGTGGAGGGCAGTCCTACAATGAGCAGTTCTTC
TRBV7-2	TRBJ2-3	NA	few	CASSLALAVTQYF	TGTGCCAGCAGCTTAGCGCTTGCGGTTACGCAGTATTTT
TRBV6-1	TRBJ1-5	NA	NA	CASSEAGGEDQPQHF	TGTGCCAGCAGTGAAGCAGGGGGAGAGGATCAGCCCCAGCATTTT
TRBV6-6	TRBJ1-2	NA	NA	CASTLSTTANYGYTF	TGTGCCAGCACCCTTTCGACAACTGCTAACTATGGCTACACCTTC
TRBV4-3	TRBJ2-3	TRBD2	NA	CASSQVRTSGLPQYF	TGCGCCAGCAGCCAAGTTAGGACTAGCGGGTTGCCGCAGTATTTT
TRBV27	TRBJ1-1	NA	NA	CASRLDRPNTEAFF	TGTGCCAGCAGACTCGACAGGCCGAACACTGAAGCTTTCTTT
TRBV12-5	TRBJ2-3	NA	NA	CASALPQAHTQYF	TGTGCTAGTGCTTTACCCCAGGCACATACGCAGTATTTT
TRBV7-2	TRBJ1-2	TRBD1	NA	CASTRTGVDYGYTF	TGTGCCAGCACCCGGACAGGCGTCGACTATGGCTACACCTTC
TRBV7-2	TRBJ1-1	NA	NA	CASSERSSALNTEAFF	TGTGCCAGCAGCGAAAGATCCTCCGCGTTGAACACTGAAGCTTTCTTT
TRBV7-3	TRBJ1-5	NA	NA	CASSIDSDQPQHF	TGTGCCAGCAGCATCGACAGCGATCAGCCCCAGCATTTT
TRBV6-1	TRBJ1-5	NA	NA	CASSKPGYSNQPQHF	TGTGCCAGCAGTAAACCCGGGTATAGCAATCAGCCCCAGCATTTT
TRBV7-9	TRBJ1-3	NA	NA	CSSSSRTAALLRNTIYF	TGTTCCAGCAGCTCAAGGACTGCGGCTCTTTTACGAAACACCATATATTTT
TRBV5-8	TRBJ2-7	NA	NA	CASSRSYEQYF	TGTGCCAGCAGTCGCTCCTACGAGCAGTACTTC
TRBV19	TRBJ1-5	NA	NA	CASSPGAYSNQPRPQHF	TGTGCCAGTAGTCCGGGAGCCTATAGCAATCAGCCGCGGCCCCAGCATTTT
TRBV19	TRBJ2-7	NA	once	CASSIEAAYEQYF	TGTGCCAGTAGTATAGAGGCAGCCTACGAGCAGTACTTC
TRBV29-1	TRBJ1-1	NA	NA	CSVASRGSEAFF	TGCAGCGTTGCATCTCGGGGTTCTGAAGCTTTCTTT
TRBV2	TRBJ2-5	NA	once	CASSRIGQAQETRYF	TGTGCCAGCAGTAGGATAGGACAAGCCCAAGAGACCCGGTACTTC
TRBV7-8	TRBJ2-7	NA	NA	CASSLQAPSYEQYF	TGTGCCAGCAGCTTACAGGCTCCTTCCTACGAGCAGTACTTC
TRBV30	TRBJ1-6	NA	NA	CAWSVGWRGHDSPLHF	TGTGCCTGGAGTGTAGGCTGGAGGGGCCATGATTCACCCCTCCACTTT
TRBV9	TRBJ1-3	NA	once	CASSVAQGNTIYF	TGTGCCAGCAGCGTAGCGCAGGGAAACACCATATATTTT
TRBV15	TRBJ1-4	NA	NA	CATSSDSGSTNEKLFF	TGTGCCACCAGCAGTGATTCAGGATCAACTAATGAAAAACTGTTTTTT
TRBV7-7	TRBJ2-2	NA	NA	CASSLDSTGWNTGELFF	TGTGCCAGCAGCTTAGACAGCACAGGGTGGAATACCGGGGAGCTGTTTTTT
TRBV7-2	TRBJ2-7	TRBD2	NA	CASSLAGGVSYEQYF	TGTGCCAGCAGCTTAGCCGGGGGGGTTTCCTACGAGCAGTACTTC
TRBV7-8	TRBJ2-7	TRBD1	NA	CASSRSRDRGAYEQYF	TGTGCCAGCAGCCGGAGCCGGGACAGGGGGGCCTACGAGCAGTACTTC
TRBV30	TRBJ1-2	NA	once	CAWSQSGAGLTF	TGTGCCTGGTCTCAGAGTGGGGCAGGTCTCACCTTC
TRBV7-9	TRBJ1-4	TRBD1	NA	CASSLGTGLNEKLFF	TGTGCCAGCAGCTTAGGGACAGGCCTCAATGAAAAACTGTTTTTT
TRBV2	TRBJ1-1	NA	NA	CASMVRGRDKPGAFF	TGTGCCAGCATGGTGCGGGGGCGGGATAAACCTGGGGCTTTCTTT
TRBV7-9	TRBJ2-7	NA	NA	CASSFTSDSQYF	TGTGCCAGCAGCTTCACCTCAGATTCCCAGTACTTC
TRBV4-3	TRBJ1-5	NA	NA	CASSQGQWPNQPQHF	TGCGCCAGCAGCCAAGGACAGTGGCCTAATCAGCCCCAGCATTTT